The 26 T cell receptor beta chains below all came from one sample that was sequenced in a study of cytomegalovirus exposure and HLA in healthy donors. The PCR was carried out with 60 Vbeta primers and 13 Jbeta primers. The method was immunoSEQ multiplex PCR; TCRdb's version includes in-frame clones alone and lacks a portion of them. The table lists around 200,000 clones, 84% of them singletons. Material: PBMCs. The source is a woman in her fifties or sixties in good health and CMV-seropositive.

The rearrangement uses TRBV7-9 and TRBJ2-5; tentatively, D is TRBD1 (6 bases). The tail of the sequence fits TRBJ2-7 better, so the J call may be wrong. Germline V gene lookup returns CDR1 SEHNR and CDR2 FQNEAQ (reference sequence). The CDR3 has 13 amino acids. CDR3 loop: CASSFEDSYEQYF. CDR3 DNA sequence: TGTGCCAGCAGCTTTGAGGACAGCTACGAGCAGTACTTC.

The genes are TRBV6-6 and TRBJ1-2, with 12 positions matching TRBD1. Germline V gene lookup returns CDR1 MNHNY and CDR2 SVGAGI (reference sequence). The CDR3 spans 16 residues. Unmatched junction bases numbered 7, after V lost 2 bases and J lost 6 bases. CDR3 nucleotides: TGTGCCAGCAGTTACCAACCCGGGACAGGGGGCGATGGCTACACCTTC. It translates to CASSYQPGTGGDGYTF.

This chain uses TRBV6-5 with TRBJ2-3, with D hard to call. V lost 7 bases to trimming and J lost 6 bases, with 14 bases between them. Germline-derived CDR1 and CDR2 are MNHEY and SVGAGI. The CDR3 totals 13 residues. The CDR3 DNA sequence: TGTGCCAGCAACCCGCGCGGCGCGGATACGCAGTATTTT. This gives the protein CASNPRGADTQYF.

The V call is TRBV9, the J call TRBJ2-1; TRBD2 agrees at 8 bases. The CDR3 sequence is 15 residues long. J was trimmed by 4 bases and V by 0 bases; bases with no gene match: 3. The germline V gene has CDR1 SGDLS and CDR2 YYNGEE. Here the CDR3 reads CASSVAGGGYNEQFF. CDR3 in DNA: TGTGCCAGCAGCGTAGCGGGCGGGGGGTACAATGAGCAGTTCTTC.

This chain uses TRBV30 with TRBJ2-5; 7 bases are a match to TRBD1. The CDR3 length is 14 residues. The V segment lost 4 bases and the J segment 6 bases; nucleotides outside the gene matches: 11. Germline CDR1 is GTSNPN and CDR2 is SVGIG (reference sequence). CDR3 DNA sequence: TGTGCCTGGATCGAGCAGGGGGAAATGAAGACCCAGTACTTC. Protein sequence: CAWIEQGEMKTQYF.

The table lists this clone with a count of one. The J gene is TRBJ1-1, the V gene TRBV7-9, with 11 bases that match TRBD1. The CDR3 runs to 18 residues. V lost 5 bases to trimming and J lost 5 bases; unmatched junction nucleotides: 16. Germline-derived CDR1 and CDR2 are SEHNR and FQNEAQ (reference sequence). CDR3 amino acids: CASSPGQGASPMGTEAFF. The DNA of the CDR3 is TGTGCCAGCAGCCCAGGACAGGGGGCGTCTCCGATGGGGACTGAAGCTTTCTTT.

The sample holds a few counts of this clone. V and J are TRBV11-1 and TRBJ2-5; D not resolved. The length of the CDR3 is 11 residues. Trimming left V 3 bases short and J 5 bases short, with 4 bases between. Germline loops: CDR1 SGHAT, CDR2 FQDESV (reference sequence). CDR3 residues: CASSFGETQYF. The DNA of the CDR3 is TGTGCCAGCAGCTTCGGGGAGACCCAGTACTTC.

As for this clone: Different DNA sequences within this sample yield the same CDR3. This sequence joins TRBV7-2 and TRBJ1-2; a weak D match, TRBD1 (6 bases). Trimming removed 1 base at V and 2 bases at J, with 8 bases between. This CDR3 region has 14 residues. Germline loops: CDR1 SGHTA, CDR2 FQGNSA. The chain's CDR3 is CASSLGQGNYGYTF. CDR3 DNA sequence: TGTGCCAGCAGCTTAGGTCAGGGGAACTATGGCTACACCTTC.

This chain connects TRBV30 to TRBJ1-5, with D perhaps TRBD1 (6 bases). There are 13 residues in the CDR3. Germline CDR1 GTSNPN, CDR2 SVGIG (reference sequence). Trimming removed 2 bases from V and 4 bases from J, with 9 bases in between. The CDR3: CAWSSGDNQPQHF. DNA of the CDR3: TGTGCCTGGAGTTCAGGGGATAATCAGCCCCAGCATTTT.

This chain joins TRBV5-1 and TRBJ2-2; D gene unclear. V lost 6 bases, J lost 4 bases, and 4 bases lay in between. The CDR3 consists of 11 residues. Looked up from germline, CDR1 is SGHRS and CDR2 is YFSETQ. CDR3 loop: CASTTTGELFF. DNA of the CDR3: TGCGCCAGCACTACCACCGGGGAGCTGTTTTTT.

This clone came up many times. This sequence joins TRBV6-6 and TRBJ1-3; a weak D match, TRBD1 (5 bases). The CDR3 has 16 residues. The ends were cut back, 0 bases at V and 2 bases at J, with 11 bases in the middle. The germline CDR1 and CDR2 sequences are MNHNY and SVGAGI (reference sequence). CDR3 amino acids: CASSYSGQGTGNTIYF. The CDR3 DNA sequence: TGTGCCAGCAGTTACTCGGGTCAGGGTACTGGAAACACCATATATTTT.

This clone was recorded once. This chain joins TRBV5-4 and TRBJ1-2, with TRBD1 as a possible D gene (6 bases). V lost 4 bases, J lost 7 bases, and 17 bases lay in between. Germline V gene data show CDR1 as SGHNT and CDR2 as YYREEE (reference sequence). The CDR3 is made up of 14 amino acids. CDR3 in DNA: TGTGCCAGCAGCCTGCTGGCCGGGACATCTGGCTACACCTTC. It yields the protein CASSLLAGTSGYTF.

This chain uses TRBV6-1 with TRBJ1-4; 10 nucleotides agree with TRBD1. Germline V gene sequence: CDR1 MNHNS, CDR2 SASEGT. Trimming removed 4 bases from V and 0 bases from J; junction bases left unmatched: 5. The CDR3 has 17 amino acids. The CDR3 region has the DNA TGTGCCAGCAGTGCTTCCGGGACAGGGGCAACTAATGAAAAACTGTTTTTT. Amino acid sequence: CASSASGTGATNEKLFF.

This chain uses TRBV7-2 with TRBJ1-5; 8 nucleotides align to TRBD1. The germline gives CDR1 SGHTA, CDR2 FQGNSA. The CDR3 consists of 13 residues. V dropped 5 bases and J dropped 7; count of bases not matched to a gene: 4. CDR3 bases: TGTGCCAGCAGCGGACAGGGAGAGCAGCCCCAGCATTTT. Amino acids: CASSGQGEQPQHF.

This chain joins TRBV7-8 and TRBJ1-2, with D perhaps matching TRBD1 (5 bases). Germline loops: CDR1 SGHVS, CDR2 FQNEAQ. Trimming took 5 bases from V and 8 from J, leaving 21 bases between them. This CDR3 spans 15 amino acids. For the CDR3, the DNA is TGTGCCAGCAGCCCAATCGCGGGGGTTGGATCAGGCTACACCTTC. Translated: CASSPIAGVGSGYTF.

CDR3 coding DNA: TGTGCCAGCAGCTCGGGGGGACTTGTGAACTATGGCTACACCTTC. Its translation: CASSSGGLVNYGYTF. J is TRBJ1-2 and V is TRBV11-2, with D perhaps matching TRBD1 (5 bases). The CDR3 runs 15 residues. Germline values: CDR1 SGHAT, CDR2 FQNNGV. V lost 4 bases and J lost 2, with 14 bases in between. Using reference TRBV11-2 and TRBJ1-2 for the parts outside the CDR3, the full variable domain is EAGVAQSPRYKIIEKRQSVAFWCNPISGHATLYWYQQILGQGPKLLIQFQNNGVVDDSQLPKDRFSAERLKGVDSTLKIQPAKLEDSAVYLCASSSGGLVNYGYTFGSGTRLTVV.

Concerning this clone itself: One end of the junction varies from germline; a read error may be responsible. V gene TRBV6-5 combines with J gene TRBJ2-7; maybe TRBD1 (5 bases). There are 15 residues in the CDR3. The germline CDR1 and CDR2 sequences are MNHEY and SVGAGI. The chain's CDR3 is CVSSYIQGSSYEQYF. CDR3 DNA sequence: TGTGTCAGCAGTTACATTCAGGGCAGTTCCTACGAGCAGTACTTC.

The chain links TRBV28 to TRBJ1-5, with D hard to call. The CDR3 runs 16 residues. V was clipped by 1 base and J by 1 base, with 11 bases between them. The germline gives CDR1 MDHEN, CDR2 SYDVKM. CDR3 sequence: CASSLYRGLSNQPQHF. The CDR3 DNA reads as TGTGCCAGCAGTTTATATCGTGGACTCAGCAATCAGCCCCAGCATTTT.

The chain joins TRBV21-1 to TRBJ1-6; whether TRBD1, the table's D call, matches the DNA was not checked. TRBV21-1 is noted as a pseudogene. This CDR3 contains 16 residues. The CDR3 loop is CASSKRLGDPNSPLHF. CDR3 coding DNA: TGTGCCAGCAGCAAAAGATTGGGCGATCCGAATTCACCCCTCCACTTT.

The V and J genes are TRBV11-2 and TRBJ2-2; D possibly corresponds to TRBD2 (5 bases). The CDR3 is made up of 15 amino acids. Deletions cut 1 base from V and 7 bases from J, with 13 bases between. Germline CDR1 SGHAT, CDR2 FQNNGV. The CDR3 loop is CASSLGGVRFGELFF. The CDR3 nucleotides are TGTGCCAGCAGCTTAGGGGGAGTTCGTTTCGGGGAGCTGTTTTTT.

V is TRBV5-1 and J is TRBJ2-5, with D perhaps TRBD1 (5 bases). Germline lookup yields CDR1 SGHRS and CDR2 YFSETQ. CDR3 size: 14 residues. V was cut by 3 bases and J by 4 bases, with 13 bases left in between. The CDR3 DNA reads as TGCGCCAGCAGCTCCGGAACAGGAAGAGAGACCCAGTACTTC. Its translation is CASSSGTGRETQYF.

This rearrangement joins TRBV7-9 to TRBJ1-4, with TRBD1 matching 7 bases. The CDR3 loop spans 14 amino acids. Germline trimming cut 6 bases from V and 10 bases from J; bases unmatched to any gene: 11. Germline V gives CDR1 SEHNR, CDR2 FQNEAQ (reference sequence). The CDR3 loop reads CASRDTGDGVKLFF. The CDR3 region has the DNA TGTGCCAGCAGAGATACAGGGGATGGCGTAAAACTGTTTTTT.

The V call is TRBV7-6, the J call TRBJ2-1, with 8 nucleotides matching TRBD2. Germline CDR1 reads SGHVS; CDR2 reads FNYEAQ. V shed 5 bases, J shed 7 bases, and the junction held 10 bases outside the gene matches. The CDR3 extends over 15 amino acids. CDR3 nucleotides: TGTGCCAGCAGCCCCCCGGGAGCGGGGGAGAATGAGCAGTTCTTC. Protein product: CASSPPGAGENEQFF. Filled out from reference TRBV7-6 and TRBJ2-1, the complete variable domain reads GAGVSQSPRYKVTKRGQDVALRCDPISGHVSLYWYRQALGQGPEFLTYFNYEAQQDKSGLPNDRFSAERPEGSISTLTIQRTEQRDSAMYRCASSPPGAGENEQFFGPGTRLTVL.

V gene TRBV7-9 combines with J gene TRBJ2-1, with D possibly TRBD1 on 6 matching bases. CDR1 is SEHNR, CDR2 FQNEAQ, per germline (reference sequence). The CDR3 contains 14 residues. The V end lost 2 bases, the J end lost 3 bases, and 8 bases lay between the germline ends. Here the CDR3 reads CASSLLDSYNEQFF. In DNA, the CDR3 is TGTGCCAGCAGCTTACTGGACAGCTACAATGAGCAGTTCTTC.

The chain has TRBV7-3 and TRBJ2-3; TRBD1 agrees at 8 bases. V was clipped by 2 bases and J by 6 bases; unmatched bases: 4. CDR3 length equals 14 residues. The germline V gene encodes CDR1 SGHTA and CDR2 FQGTGA. The CDR3 DNA is TGTGCCAGCAGCTTATCAGGGGGCAGGGATACGCAGTATTTT. This translates into CASSLSGGRDTQYF.

The chain carries TRBV5-1 and TRBJ1-1; 12 nucleotides match TRBD1. Germline loops: CDR1 SGHRS, CDR2 YFSETQ. Trimming took 3 bases from V and 4 from J; bases not matched to a gene: 10. The CDR3 consists of 17 residues. The CDR3 nucleotides read TGCGCCAGCAGCTCCCTCGGGACAGGGGGCATATCCACTGAAGCTTTCTTT. Translation gives CASSSLGTGGISTEAFF.